The TCR beta chain described here comes from a study of blood T cells in healthy people across ages (dated by TCRdb to the mid-2010s). Looking at the study overall: In model experiments, template switching captured about one uniquely barcoded TCR beta cDNA molecule for every two T cells. The donors were split into four age groups: young (average about 16 years), middle-aged (roughly 39), aged (roughly 60) and long-lived (roughly 86). Using deep sequencing normalized with unique cDNA molecular identifiers, the study measured how TCR beta repertoire diversity changes with age. Two additional independent replicas of 1 million unique cDNA reads from the same blood draw were analyzed for two donors (one aged 18 to 30 and one aged 80 or older). To avoid experimental bias, donors of different ages were distributed randomly across sequencing lanes. What the work shows at the level of the full study, not this receptor alone: Conclusive comparison of naive and antigen-experienced compartments was prevented by the profiling of bulk unsorted PBMCs. As age increased, observed TCR beta diversity per million T cells dropped in a roughly linear way, and a significant reduction was already evident by age 40. Observed TCR beta diversity correlated strongly with the percentage of naive T cells measured by flow cytometry. Estimates of total diversity from one million sequenced T cells were regarded as lower bounds and underestimates. Compared with the aged group, the long-lived group had more naive CD4+ T cells, fewer expanded clones and increased TCR diversity, a pattern suggesting age selection. Donor CMV infection status was unknown, potentially confounding age-related changes in expanded clonotypes.

CDR1 SNHLY and CDR2 FYNNEI are derived from the germline V gene. The junction carries 13 bases between V and J, which are trimmed by 8 bases and 5 bases respectively. The CDR3 covers 13 residues, taking in both the cysteine and the phenylalanine. CDR3 DNA is the only sequence kept; it has 39 bases, read in frame from the first base. The method behind the library was 5' RACE. For sequencing, an Illumina HiSeq 2500 was employed. A second roughly 6 to 11 cycle PCR used a sample-barcoded 5' primer and a J-beta primer mix. Each TCR beta cDNA molecule received a unique molecular identifier from a template-switch 5' adaptor carrying 12 random nucleotides. At least 2.5 million CDR3-containing paired-end reads were obtained from each sample. All of the RNA was converted into first-strand cDNA using the Mint cDNA synthesis kit, with a TRBC-specific oligonucleotide serving as the primer. Following uracil-DNA glycosylase treatment, a first 18-cycle PCR with universal primers M1SS and BC2_uni_R was performed on all cDNA. Per the original workflow: Each sample was normalized by randomly selecting 1 million high-quality reads, each carrying a distinct molecular identifier. Reads with shared molecular identifiers were discarded instead of being binned into consensus sequences. CDR3 identification, clonotype clustering and error correction used MiTCR with a Q25 quality threshold and the strictest error-elimination algorithm. Lower-bound total TCR beta diversity was estimated with a nonparametric unseen species model using Euler transformation. TCRdb reanalyzed the raw reads on its own, using fastp at Q25 for trimming and MiXCR for clone calling, and kept in-frame beta chains. Each CDR3 protein appears once, grouped with its most common genes and DNA. Clone size and V and J calls follow TCRdb, not the original study. The sample records 650,000 to 1,000,000 distinct CDR3 sequences, 46% of which are singletons. The top ten clonotypes cover around a sixth of the sample.

The sample holds a few counts of this clonotype. Its antigen has not been determined. There are no base qualities to consult, and no much larger clone falls within one base. Donors were 39 systemically healthy Caucasian individuals from Russia aged roughly 6 to 90 years. Roughly 10 milliliters of peripheral blood were drawn from each donor into EDTA-treated Vacutainer tubes. Ficoll-Paque density-gradient centrifugation was used to isolate PBMCs, with at least 6.5 million per sample. Trizol reagent was used to extract total RNA from PBMCs, with at least 6 micrograms per sample. The percentages of naive CD45RAhigh/CD27high T cells were determined by flow cytometry on a PBMC aliquot from every donor.

The receptor was isolated from a man of 80 years or more in good health. In this chain, TRBV2 is recombined with TRBJ2-1; the D gene cannot be named for sure. The sequenced sample consisted of blood. CDR3 sequence: CASDVNGNNEQFF. The DNA sequence follows: TGTGCCAGCGATGTCAACGGTAACAATGAGCAGTTCTTC.